The clone carrying this T cell receptor beta chain was counted many times. Germline CDR1 MNHEY, CDR2 SVGAGI. V was pared by 8 bases and J by 7 bases, with 20 bases between. The CDR3 length is 14 residues. The data stem from a study of patients and donors after allogeneic stem cell transplantation. Via MiXCR, TCRdb re-called the RT-PCR reads, giving one row per CDR3 protein. The table shows approximately 200,000 distinct CDR3 sequences, with 35% to 45% occurring only once. The chain employs TRBV6-5 and TRBJ1-1; maybe TRBD1 (5 bases). The sequenced sample consisted of blood, either unsorted or a sorted T cell fraction (not recorded which). The receptor was derived from a human donor who was either an allogeneic HSCT recipient or a stem cell or donor lymphocyte infusion donor (not recorded which). It is not recorded whose cells these are; they may come from a transplant donor. CDR3 amino acids: CASRLQGPIGEAFF. In DNA form, the CDR3 reads TGTGCCAGCCGTCTCCAGGGACCGATAGGTGAAGCTTTCTTT.